The 23 T cell receptor beta chains given below trace back to one sample, sequenced in a study of early T cells in non-severe SARS-CoV-2 infection. TCRdb itself ran the 5' RACE reads through MiXCR, one entry per CDR3 protein. The table includes approximately 73,000 distinct CDR3 sequences, roughly 13% detected once. What was sequenced was whole blood. These receptors were collected from an adult who was a healthcare worker with PCR-confirmed SARS-CoV-2 infection or an uninfected control (not recorded which).

CDR3 protein: CATSDRTGPDTQYF. CDR3 nucleotides: TGTGCCACCAGTGACAGGACAGGTCCAGATACGCAGTATTTT. The rearrangement links TRBV24-1 to TRBJ2-3; 7 bases match TRBD1. This CDR3 comprises 14 residues. The ends lost 4 bases at V and 4 bases at J; junction bases unmatched: 4. Germline CDR1 is KGHDR and CDR2 is SFDVKD.

The V gene is TRBV29-1, the J gene TRBJ1-2; D unclear. Germline values: CDR1 SQVTM, CDR2 ANQGSEA. There are 15 residues in the CDR3. Trimming shortened V by 0 bases and J by 2 bases, and 13 bases separated the two germline ends. The CDR3 protein is CSVEEGYLQNYGYTF. The CDR3 DNA follows: TGCAGCGTTGAAGAGGGGTATCTCCAGAACTATGGCTACACCTTC.

This clonotype was recorded a few times. V and J are TRBV29-1 and TRBJ2-2; a weak D match, TRBD2 (5 bases). Trimming cost V 5 bases and J 2 bases, with 9 bases left between them. The CDR3 covers 13 residues. Germline CDR1 SQVTM, CDR2 ANQGSEA. The chain's CDR3 is CSVLRDNTGELFF. CDR3 DNA sequence: TGCAGCGTTTTACGGGATAACACCGGGGAGCTGTTTTTT.

A few counts support this clonotype. The chain recombines TRBV27 with TRBJ2-7; possibly TRBD1 for D (6 bases). Trimming took 2 bases from V and 2 from J, leaving 13 bases between them. CDR3 length equals 15 residues. CDR1 is MNHEY, CDR2 SMNVEV, per germline (reference sequence). CDR3 loop: CASSLKTGQPYEQYF. DNA of the CDR3: TGTGCCAGCAGTTTAAAAACAGGGCAACCCTACGAGCAGTACTTC.

This clonotype was counted only a few times. The V and J genes are TRBV24-1 and TRBJ2-1; D remains ambiguous. The CDR3 runs 12 residues. Germline CDR1 KGHDR, CDR2 SFDVKD. V was pared by 1 base and J by 10 bases, with 7 bases between. CDR3 bases: TGTGCCACCAGTGATTTTAGTATGGAGCAGTTCTTC. This sequence encodes CATSDFSMEQFF.

The CDR3 loop is CASSPRTGGAGTEAFF. CDR3 DNA sequence: TGTGCCAGCAGCCCCCGGACAGGGGGCGCGGGCACTGAAGCTTTCTTT. This chain connects TRBV11-1 to TRBJ1-1; 11 positions agree with TRBD1. The CDR3 covers 16 residues. From germline, CDR1 is SGHAT and CDR2 FQDESV (reference sequence). V was clipped by 5 bases and J by 4 bases; unmatched bases: 9. The full variable domain, rest sourced from reference TRBV11-1 and TRBJ1-1, is EAEVAQSPRYKITEKSQAVAFWCDPISGHATLYWYRQILGQGPELLVQFQDESVVDDSQLPKDRFSAERLKGVDSTLKIQPAELGDSAMYLCASSPRTGGAGTEAFFGQGTRLTVV.

This clonotype was observed at least ten times. CDR3 region: CASSYDGRKPQHF. CDR3 DNA sequence: TGTGCCAGCAGTTACGACGGCAGGAAGCCCCAGCATTTT. The chain couples TRBV6-2 or TRBV6-3 to TRBJ1-5; no clear D. Germline values: CDR1 MNHEY, CDR2 SVGEGT. The V end was cut by 2 bases, the J end by 8 bases, with 10 bases between. The CDR3 sequence is 13 residues long.

V is TRBV29-1 and J is TRBJ2-7; TRBD1 aligns across 8 bases. With 6 bases clipped from V and 0 bases from J, the junction kept 7 bases outside the gene matches. Germline CDR1 reads SQVTM; CDR2 reads ANQGSEA. CDR3 length equals 14 residues. The CDR3: CSVGQGLGSYEQYF. CDR3 DNA: TGCAGCGTAGGACAGGGTTTAGGCTCCTACGAGCAGTACTTC.

The rearrangement links TRBV21-1 to TRBJ2-7; the D call in the table, TRBD1, was not verified against the DNA. TRBV21-1 is labeled a pseudogene. The CDR3 loop spans 17 amino acids. The CDR3 DNA sequence: TGTGCCAGCAGCAAGGGGTATTTTTCCCCCCCTATAATCCAGCAGTACTTC. It specifies CASSKGYFSPPIIQQYF.

The genes are TRBV9 and TRBJ2-1; 9 bases are shared with TRBD2. V was clipped by 3 bases and J by 3 bases; unmatched bases: 4. The CDR3 spans 15 residues. Germline V gene lookup returns CDR1 SGDLS and CDR2 YYNGEE. The CDR3, as DNA: TGTGCCAGCAGCGGTAGCGGGGGTTACTACAATGAGCAGTTCTTC. It is translated as CASSGSGGYYNEQFF.

Ten or more counts support this clonotype. The chain carries TRBV7-2 and TRBJ1-1; D is unresolved. The CDR3 is made up of 15 amino acids. Germline V CDR1 and CDR2: SGHTA, FQGNSA. V lost 4 bases and J 10 bases, leaving 22 bases between the germline ends. The CDR3 DNA follows: TGTGCCAGCAGCTCCCCTGCGGTTGGGCGGGAGGGAGCTTTCTTT. The encoded protein is CASSSPAVGREGAFF.

This chain links TRBV12-3 or TRBV12-4 with TRBJ2-1, with 10 bases lining up with TRBD1. CDR3 length: 12 amino acids. J gave up 15 bases and V 5 bases, and 7 bases lay outside the gene matches. Here the CDR3 DNA reads TGTGCCAGCAGTCTCCCGACAGGGGGCCGGTTCTTC. Translation: CASSLPTGGRFF.

This clonotype occurred many times. The CDR3 region is CSAREADNQPQHF. CDR3 DNA: TGCAGTGCTAGAGAGGCAGACAATCAGCCCCAGCATTTT. V is TRBV20-1 and J is TRBJ1-5; unclear D gene. Trimming removed 0 bases at V and 3 bases at J, with 6 bases between. Per germline, CDR1 DFQATT and CDR2 SNEGSKA (reference sequence). CDR3 size: 13 residues.

This clonotype was detected a few times. V gene TRBV20-1 combines with J gene TRBJ2-5; 11 bases line up with TRBD2. V lost 3 bases to trimming and J lost 1 base; unmatched junction nucleotides: 7. The CDR3 length is 16 residues. Germline V gene data show CDR1 as DFQATT and CDR2 as SNEGSKA (reference sequence). This CDR3 is CSARDVAGGPQETQYF. The CDR3 bases are TGCAGTGCTAGGGACGTAGCGGGGGGGCCCCAAGAGACCCAGTACTTC.

By sample share, this clonotype is medium-sized. The chain links TRBV20-1 to TRBJ2-2; perhaps TRBD2 as D (6 bases). The CDR3 contains 14 residues. In germline, CDR1 is DFQATT, CDR2 SNEGSKA (reference sequence). With 0 bases removed from V and 2 bases from J, the gap between germline ends came to 7 bases. The CDR3 bases are TGCAGTGCTAGAGAGGGGGGTAACACCGGGGAGCTGTTTTTT. This codes for CSAREGGNTGELFF.

The gene calls are TRBV27 and TRBJ1-3, with a weak D call TRBD1 (6 bases). Germline V lookup: CDR1 MNHEY, CDR2 SMNVEV (reference sequence). Deletions cut 5 bases from V and 1 base from J, with 15 bases between. CDR3 length: 16 amino acids. DNA of the CDR3: TGTGCCAGCAGTCGCCTTTACAGGGAATCTGGAAACACCATATATTTT. This codes for CASSRLYRESGNTIYF.

This clonotype was picked up a small number of times. The V gene is TRBV28, the J gene TRBJ2-7; 7 positions agree with TRBD1. The CDR3 has 15 amino acids. Germline V gene data show CDR1 as MDHEN and CDR2 as SYDVKM. V lost 8 bases, J lost 3 bases, and 13 bases stayed unmatched. This chain's CDR3 is CASSPPRQGIYEQYF. DNA of the CDR3: TGTGCCAGCTCACCCCCCCGACAGGGAATCTACGAGCAGTACTTC.

This clonotype appeared many times. The V call is TRBV7-2, the J call TRBJ1-2; D gene unclear. Trimming took 5 bases from V and 2 from J, leaving 6 bases between them. Germline CDR1 and CDR2: SGHTA and FQGNSA. This CDR3 comprises 12 residues. The CDR3 nucleotides read TGTGCCAGCAGCCCATCGAACTATGGCTACACCTTC. This encodes CASSPSNYGYTF.

The sample holds a few counts of this clonotype. The chain couples TRBV10-1 to TRBJ2-1; either TRBD1 or TRBD2 may fit D (5 bases each). CDR3 size: 14 residues. The V end lost 3 bases, the J end lost 7 bases, and 13 bases lay between the germline ends. Germline values: CDR1 WNHNN, CDR2 SYGVQD (reference sequence). In DNA, the CDR3 is TGCGCCAGCAGTGACGGGACCCGAAGGAATGAGCAGTTCTTC. It is translated as CASSDGTRRNEQFF.

V is TRBV4-2 and J is TRBJ2-7; 9 bases are shared with TRBD2. Germline values: CDR1 LGHNA, CDR2 YNFKEQ. This CDR3 comprises 15 residues. The V and J ends lost 7 bases and 3 bases, in that order; junction bases with no gene match: 10. The CDR3 sequence: CASTLISGGNYEQYF. Here the CDR3 DNA reads TGTGCCAGCACTCTCATTAGCGGGGGAAACTACGAGCAGTACTTC.

This clonotype has ten or more counts. The rearrangement joins TRBV18 to TRBJ2-3; D not certain. CDR3 length equals 13 residues. V gave up 6 bases and J gave up 4 bases, with 11 bases separating them. Germline V gene data show CDR1 as KGHSH and CDR2 as LQKENI. The CDR3 reads CASSPRAADTQYF. The CDR3 nucleotides are TGTGCCAGCTCCCCCCGGGCTGCAGATACGCAGTATTTT.

The genes are TRBV4-2 and TRBJ2-1, with D perhaps TRBD1 (5 bases). Germline V gene sequence: CDR1 LGHNA, CDR2 YNFKEQ. The CDR3 is 15 amino acids. With 9 bases removed from V and 2 bases from J, the gap between germline ends came to 17 bases. CDR3 region: CASSKTVETYNEQFF. The CDR3, as DNA: TGTGCCAGTTCCAAGACAGTTGAGACCTACAATGAGCAGTTCTTC.

This clonotype was seen repeatedly, ten times or more. This rearrangement joins TRBV28 to TRBJ2-1; D perhaps matches TRBD1 (6 bases). The V end lost 9 bases, the J end lost 1 base, and 10 bases lay between the germline ends. The CDR3 is 13 amino acids. Germline CDR1 MDHEN, CDR2 SYDVKM. CDR3 sequence (DNA): TGTGCCAGTACCCAGGGGTCCTACAATGAGCAGTTCTTC. Translating gives CASTQGSYNEQFF. Drawing the rest from reference TRBV28 and TRBJ2-1, the complete variable domain is DVKVTQSSRYLVKRTGEKVFLECVQDMDHENMFWYRQDPGLGLRLIYFSYDVKMKEKGDIPEGYSVSREKKERFSLILESASTNQTSMYLCASTQGSYNEQFFGPGTRLTVL.